The clone carrying this T cell receptor (beta chain) has more than one count but fewer than ten. Method: immunoSEQ multiplex PCR; TCRdb's copy keeps in-frame clones and lacks some. The table shows about 420,000 clones, with approximately 90% occurring only once. Seattle cases were enrolled at active infection and followed longitudinally. The sample belongs to a study of blood T cell repertoires in COVID-19. The wider study: Nucleic acid was either cDNA or gDNA, and it came from T cells, B-cell-depleted T cells, or PBMCs.

With 2 bases clipped from V and 3 bases from J, the junction kept 2 bases outside the gene matches. CDR3 size: 15 residues. The germline CDR1 and CDR2 sequences are SGHTA and FQGTGA. The source material was peripheral blood. The receptor was derived from a man younger than 35 with COVID-19, enrolled during active disease. The genes are TRBV7-3 and TRBJ2-5; TRBD2 agrees at 11 bases. This CDR3 reads CASSLGSGREETQYF. CDR3 DNA: TGTGCCAGCAGCTTAGGTAGCGGGAGGGAAGAGACCCAGTACTTC. Drawing the rest from reference TRBV7-3 and TRBJ2-5, the complete variable domain is GAGVSQTPSNKVTEKGKYVELRCDPISGHTALYWYRQSLGQGPEFLIYFQGTGAADDSGLPNDRFFAVRPEGSVSTLKIQRTERGDSAVYLCASSLGSGREETQYFGPGTRLLVL.